Described below is a single TCR beta chain sequence and its context. Its specificity is unknown. This entry is derived from a study of cytomegalovirus exposure and HLA in healthy donors. About the research overall: Earlier work reported 117 million unique TCR beta sequences from roughly 180 million T cells. General study results and limits: Rare TCR sequences dominated, though some public TCRs recurred in many donors. In an earlier analysis, productive rearrangement rates for most beta V segments clustered near 87% or 30%.

The PCR made use of 60 Vbeta and 13 Jbeta primers. Profiling relied on immunoSEQ multiplex PCR, and the TCRdb table lists in-frame clones only, not all of them. The sample carries over 80,000 clones, 73% recorded once. CDR3 length: 14 amino acids. CDR1 and CDR2 from the germline V gene are SGDLS and YYNGEE. V shed 4 bases and J shed 0 bases, with 11 bases lying between them. The chain recombines TRBV9 with TRBJ2-7; D uncertain. Input material: PBMCs. The receptor's source is a man between 35 and 55 years old in good health and CMV-seronegative. The CDR3 region is CASSPHYFSYEQYF. CDR3 coding DNA: TGTGCCAGCAGCCCCCACTATTTCTCCTACGAGCAGTACTTC.